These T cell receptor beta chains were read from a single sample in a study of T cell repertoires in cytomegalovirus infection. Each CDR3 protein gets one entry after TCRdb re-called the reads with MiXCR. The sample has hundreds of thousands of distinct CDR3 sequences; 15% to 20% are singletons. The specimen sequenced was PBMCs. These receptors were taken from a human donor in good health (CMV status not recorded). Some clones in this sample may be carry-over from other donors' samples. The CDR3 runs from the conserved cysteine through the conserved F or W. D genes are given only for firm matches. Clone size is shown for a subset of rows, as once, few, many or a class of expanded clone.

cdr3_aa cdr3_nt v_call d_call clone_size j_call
CASSPRVQGYEKLFF TGTGCCAGCAGCCCTCGGGTCCAGGGCTATGAAAAACTGTTTTTT TRBV28 . many TRBJ1-4
CASIRGSSYNEQFF TGTGCCAGCATTAGGGGGAGCTCCTACAATGAGCAGTTCTTC TRBV7-9 . . TRBJ2-1
CASSQHGLAPYNEQFF TGTGCCAGCAGCCAACACGGACTAGCCCCCTACAATGAGCAGTTCTTC TRBV3-1 TRBD2 few TRBJ2-1
CAISESTGTGGRTGELFF TGTGCCATCAGTGAGTCTACCGGGACAGGGGGCCGGACCGGGGAGCTGTTTTTT TRBV10-3 TRBD1 few TRBJ2-2
CASGAGQETQYF TGTGCCAGCGGAGCGGGGCAAGAGACCCAGTACTTC TRBV7-2 TRBD2 many TRBJ2-5
CSASRHLMGISTDTQYF TGCAGTGCTAGTCGACACCTTATGGGCATTAGCACAGATACGCAGTATTTT TRBV20-1 . . TRBJ2-3
CASSAGPASSGNTIYF TGTGCCAGCAGCGCCGGGCCGGCAAGCTCTGGAAACACCATATATTTT TRBV7-2 . many TRBJ1-3
CASSSRTGDNQPQHF TGTGCCAGCAGCTCCCGGACAGGGGACAATCAGCCCCAGCATTTT TRBV7-2 TRBD1 many TRBJ1-5
CASRGTGGEKLFF TGTGCCAGCAGAGGGACAGGGGGCGAAAAACTGTTTTTT TRBV2 TRBD1 few TRBJ1-4
CSARDRQGDYSNQPQHF TGCAGTGCTAGAGACCGACAGGGGGATTATAGCAATCAGCCCCAGCATTTT TRBV20-1 TRBD1 few TRBJ1-5
CASSFGRNTIYF TGTGCCAGCAGTTTCGGTAGAAACACCATATATTTT TRBV12-3/TRBV12-4 . many TRBJ1-3
CASSAAGQGGETQYF TGTGCCAGCAGCGCCGCGGGACAGGGTGGCGAGACCCAGTACTTC TRBV28 TRBD1 . TRBJ2-5
CASSLPGTGANEQYF TGTGCCAGCAGCTTACCCGGGACAGGGGCAAACGAGCAGTACTTC TRBV7-6 TRBD1 many TRBJ2-7
CASSLLETGADTQYF TGTGCCAGCAGCCTACTCGAGACCGGTGCAGATACGCAGTATTTT TRBV7-6 . many TRBJ2-3
CSAPNSPNTEAFF TGCAGTGCCCCCAATTCACCGAACACTGAAGCTTTCTTT TRBV20-1 . few TRBJ1-1
CASSLAAGGLYEQFF TGTGCCAGCAGCTTAGCAGCGGGGGGGCTCTATGAGCAGTTCTTC TRBV7-2 TRBD2 many TRBJ2-1
CASGVDSTGAIGKLFF TGTGCCAGCGGAGTAGATTCGACAGGGGCGATCGGAAAACTGTTTTTT TRBV9 TRBD1 few TRBJ1-4
CASSLEGGHNEQFF TGTGCCAGCAGCTTAGAAGGGGGGCACAATGAGCAGTTCTTC TRBV13 . . TRBJ2-1
CASSLIANDQETQYF TGTGCCAGCAGCTTAATCGCAAATGACCAAGAGACCCAGTACTTC TRBV7-3 . many TRBJ2-5
CSESGLTEAFF TGCAGCGAATCGGGACTCACTGAAGCTTTCTTT TRBV29-1 . . TRBJ1-1
CASSDRAGVSGTEAFF TGTGCCAGCAGTGATCGAGCGGGGGTATCGGGAACTGAAGCTTTCTTT TRBV25-1 . few TRBJ1-1
CASSHSTGYYEQYF TGTGCCAGCAGCCACTCGACAGGGTACTACGAGCAGTACTTC TRBV7-9 TRBD1 . TRBJ2-7
CSAKERLAESYGYTF TGCAGTGCTAAGGAGAGGCTCGCGGAGAGCTATGGCTACACCTTC TRBV20-1 . . TRBJ1-2
CASIGQGAVYEQFF TGTGCCAGTATCGGACAGGGGGCAGTCTATGAGCAGTTCTTC TRBV19 TRBD1 . TRBJ2-1
CAPPGRGEEKLFF TGTGCCCCCCCGGGCAGGGGTGAAGAAAAACTGTTTTTT TRBV10-3 . . TRBJ1-4
CASHWGTGGNEQFF TGCGCCAGCCACTGGGGGACTGGGGGCAATGAGCAGTTCTTC TRBV5-1 . . TRBJ2-1
CASSLGGGPGTDTQYF TGCGCCAGCAGCCTGGGGGGGGGGCCCGGCACAGATACGCAGTATTTT TRBV4-3 . . TRBJ2-3
CSAVRRETQYF TGCAGTGCGGTTCGCAGGGAGACCCAGTACTTC TRBV20-1 . few TRBJ2-5